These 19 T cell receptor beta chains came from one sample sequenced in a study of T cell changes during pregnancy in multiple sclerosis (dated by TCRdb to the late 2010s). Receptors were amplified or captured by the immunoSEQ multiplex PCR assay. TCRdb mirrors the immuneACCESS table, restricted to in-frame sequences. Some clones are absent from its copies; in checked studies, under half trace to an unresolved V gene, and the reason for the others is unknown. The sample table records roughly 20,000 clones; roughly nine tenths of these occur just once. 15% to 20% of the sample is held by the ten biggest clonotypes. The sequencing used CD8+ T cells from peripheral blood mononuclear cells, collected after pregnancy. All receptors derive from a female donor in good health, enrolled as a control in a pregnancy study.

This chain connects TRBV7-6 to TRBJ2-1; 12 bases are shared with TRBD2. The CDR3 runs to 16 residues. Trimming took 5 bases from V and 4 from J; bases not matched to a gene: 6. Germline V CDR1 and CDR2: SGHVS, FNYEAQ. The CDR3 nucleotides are TGTGCCAGCAGCCCCCGGACTAGCGGGACTTACAATGAGCAGTTCTTC. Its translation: CASSPRTSGTYNEQFF.

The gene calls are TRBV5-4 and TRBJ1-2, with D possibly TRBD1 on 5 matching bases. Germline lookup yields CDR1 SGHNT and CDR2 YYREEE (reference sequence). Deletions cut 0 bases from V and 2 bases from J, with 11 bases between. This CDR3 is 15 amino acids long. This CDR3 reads CASSLVGEGNYGYTF. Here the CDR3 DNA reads TGTGCCAGCAGCTTGGTAGGGGAGGGAAACTATGGCTACACCTTC.

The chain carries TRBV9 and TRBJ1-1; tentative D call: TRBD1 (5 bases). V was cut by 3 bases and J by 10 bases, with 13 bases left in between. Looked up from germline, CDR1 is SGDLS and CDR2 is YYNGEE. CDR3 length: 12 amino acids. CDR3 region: CASSDSGGRAFF. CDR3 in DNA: TGTGCCAGCAGCGACAGTGGGGGGAGAGCTTTCTTT.

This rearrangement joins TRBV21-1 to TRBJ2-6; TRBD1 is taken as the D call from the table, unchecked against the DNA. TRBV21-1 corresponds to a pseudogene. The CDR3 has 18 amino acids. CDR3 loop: CASSKGGTFNSGANVLTF. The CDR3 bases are TGTGCCAGCAGCAAAGGTGGCACCTTCAACTCTGGGGCCAACGTCCTGACTTTC.

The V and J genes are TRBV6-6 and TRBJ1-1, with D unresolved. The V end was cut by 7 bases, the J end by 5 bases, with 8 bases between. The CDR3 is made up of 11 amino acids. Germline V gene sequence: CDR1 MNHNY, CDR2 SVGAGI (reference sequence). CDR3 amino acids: CASTSGTEAFF. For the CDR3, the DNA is TGTGCCAGCACCTCGGGGACTGAAGCTTTCTTT.

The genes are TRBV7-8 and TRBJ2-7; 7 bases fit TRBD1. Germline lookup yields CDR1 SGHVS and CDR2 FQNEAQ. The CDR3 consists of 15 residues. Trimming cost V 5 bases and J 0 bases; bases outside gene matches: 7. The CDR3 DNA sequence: TGTGCCAGCAGCCAAGAGGACAGGACCTCCTACGAGCAGTACTTC. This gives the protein CASSQEDRTSYEQYF.

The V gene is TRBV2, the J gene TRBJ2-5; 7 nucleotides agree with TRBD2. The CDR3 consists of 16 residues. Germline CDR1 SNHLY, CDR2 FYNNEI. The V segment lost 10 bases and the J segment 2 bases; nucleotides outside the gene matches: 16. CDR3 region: CAIRRALARKQETQYF. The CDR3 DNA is TGTGCCATCCGGAGGGCACTAGCGCGAAAACAAGAGACCCAGTACTTC.

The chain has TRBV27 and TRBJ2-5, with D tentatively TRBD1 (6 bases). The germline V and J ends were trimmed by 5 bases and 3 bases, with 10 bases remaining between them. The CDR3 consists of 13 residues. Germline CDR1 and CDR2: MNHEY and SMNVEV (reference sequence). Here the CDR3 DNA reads TGTGCCAGCAGTGAGGGACATGAAGAGACCCAGTACTTC. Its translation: CASSEGHEETQYF.

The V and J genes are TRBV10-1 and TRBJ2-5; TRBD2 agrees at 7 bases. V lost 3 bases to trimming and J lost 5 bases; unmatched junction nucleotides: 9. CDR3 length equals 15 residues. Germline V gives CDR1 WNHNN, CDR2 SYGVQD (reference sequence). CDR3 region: CASSDPRTSGETQYF. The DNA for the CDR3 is TGCGCCAGCAGTGACCCTCGGACTAGTGGGGAGACCCAGTACTTC.

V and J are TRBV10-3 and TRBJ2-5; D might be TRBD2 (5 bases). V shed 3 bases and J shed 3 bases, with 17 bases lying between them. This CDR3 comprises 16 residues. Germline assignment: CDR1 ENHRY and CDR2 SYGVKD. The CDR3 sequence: CAISDPAGQTEETQYF. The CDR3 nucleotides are TGTGCCATCAGTGATCCGGCGGGCCAGACCGAAGAGACCCAGTACTTC.

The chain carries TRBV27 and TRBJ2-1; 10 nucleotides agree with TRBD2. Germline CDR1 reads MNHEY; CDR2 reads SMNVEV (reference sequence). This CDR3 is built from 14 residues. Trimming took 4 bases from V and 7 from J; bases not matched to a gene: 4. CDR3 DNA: TGTGCCAGCAGTTGGACTAGCGGATGGAATGAGCAGTTCTTC. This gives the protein CASSWTSGWNEQFF.

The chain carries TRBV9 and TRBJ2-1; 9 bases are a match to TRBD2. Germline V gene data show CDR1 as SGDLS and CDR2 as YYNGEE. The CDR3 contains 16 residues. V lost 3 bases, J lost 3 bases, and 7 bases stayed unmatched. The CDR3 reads CASSGSSGDFYNEQFF. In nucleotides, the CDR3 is TGTGCCAGCAGCGGATCTAGCGGGGATTTCTACAATGAGCAGTTCTTC.

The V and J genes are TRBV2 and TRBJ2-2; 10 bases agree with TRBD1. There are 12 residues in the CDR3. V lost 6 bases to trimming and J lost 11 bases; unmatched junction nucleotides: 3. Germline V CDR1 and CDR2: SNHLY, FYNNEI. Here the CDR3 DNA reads TGTGCCAGCAGAGGACAGGGGGTTGAGCTGTTTTTT. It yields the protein CASRGQGVELFF. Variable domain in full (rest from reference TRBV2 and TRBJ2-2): EPEVTQTPSHQVTQMGQEVILRCVPISNHLYFYWYRQILGQKVEFLVSFYNNEISEKSEIFDDQFSVERPDGSNFTLKIRSTKLEDSAMYFCASRGQGVELFFGEGSRLTVL.

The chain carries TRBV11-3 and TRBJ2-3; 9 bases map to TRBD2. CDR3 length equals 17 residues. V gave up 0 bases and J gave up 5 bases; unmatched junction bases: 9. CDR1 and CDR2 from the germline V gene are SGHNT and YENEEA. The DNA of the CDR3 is TGTGCCAGCAGCTTAGATCTGGCGGGGGGGCCAGGAGATACGCAGTATTTT. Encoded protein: CASSLDLAGGPGDTQYF.

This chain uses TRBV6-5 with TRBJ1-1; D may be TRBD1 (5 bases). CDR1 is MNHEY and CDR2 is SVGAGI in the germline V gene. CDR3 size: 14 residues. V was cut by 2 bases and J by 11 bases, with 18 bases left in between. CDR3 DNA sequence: TGTGCCAGCAGTTACACACTACCGGGACTCGGGGCTTTCTTT. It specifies CASSYTLPGLGAFF.

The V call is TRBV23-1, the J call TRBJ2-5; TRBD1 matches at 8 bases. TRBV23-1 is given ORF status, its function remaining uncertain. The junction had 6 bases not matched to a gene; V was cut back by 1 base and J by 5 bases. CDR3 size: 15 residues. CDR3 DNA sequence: TGCGCCAGCAGTCAATGGCCAGGGGGCAACGAGACCCAGTACTTC. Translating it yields CASSQWPGGNETQYF.

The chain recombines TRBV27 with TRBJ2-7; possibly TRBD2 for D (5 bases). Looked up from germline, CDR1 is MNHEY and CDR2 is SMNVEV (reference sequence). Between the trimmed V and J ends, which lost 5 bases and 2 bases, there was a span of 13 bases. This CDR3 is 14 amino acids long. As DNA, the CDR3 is TGTGCCAGCAGTCAAGGGCGGGTTACCTACGAGCAGTACTTC. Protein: CASSQGRVTYEQYF.

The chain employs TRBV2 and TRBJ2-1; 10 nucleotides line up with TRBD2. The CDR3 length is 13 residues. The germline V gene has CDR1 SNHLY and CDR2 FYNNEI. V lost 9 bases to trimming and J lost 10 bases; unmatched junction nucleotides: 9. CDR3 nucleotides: TGTGCCAGGAATCGGCTAGCGGGAGTCGAGCAGTTCTTC. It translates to CARNRLAGVEQFF.

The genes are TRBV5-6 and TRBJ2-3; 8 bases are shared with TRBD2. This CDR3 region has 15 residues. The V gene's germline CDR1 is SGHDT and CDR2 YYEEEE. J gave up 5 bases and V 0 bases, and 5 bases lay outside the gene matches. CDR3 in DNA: TGTGCCAGCAGCTTGGAACTAGCGGACATAGATACGCAGTATTTT. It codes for CASSLELADIDTQYF.